These 12 T cell receptor beta chains came from one sample sequenced in a study of cytomegalovirus exposure and HLA in healthy donors. Libraries were prepared by immunoSEQ multiplex PCR; TCRdb keeps only in-frame clonotypes and omits some of them. The sample consists of some 140,000 clones, roughly nine tenths of them appearing once. Sequencing input: PBMCs. These receptors were collected from a man aged 18 to 29 in good health and CMV-seronegative.

The rearrangement links TRBV5-6 to TRBJ1-2, with D unclear. The length of the CDR3 is 12 residues. The V end lost 2 bases, the J end lost 4 bases, and 6 bases lay between the germline ends. CDR1 is SGHDT, CDR2 YYEEEE, per germline. The CDR3 nucleotides are TGTGCCAGCAGCTTTTCCAGCTATGGCTACACCTTC. Translation: CASSFSSYGYTF.

This clone was picked up many times. The chain carries TRBV27 and TRBJ1-3, with 7 positions matching TRBD1. Germline-derived CDR1 and CDR2 are MNHEY and SMNVEV (reference sequence). The CDR3 loop spans 15 amino acids. The ends lost 3 bases at V and 2 bases at J; junction bases unmatched: 4. DNA of the CDR3: TGTGCCAGCAGTTTGGCAGGGGGTCCTGGAAACACCATATATTTT. Translating it yields CASSLAGGPGNTIYF.

The V and J genes are TRBV6-1 and TRBJ1-5; the match to TRBD1 covers 9 bases. The junction had 5 bases not matched to a gene; V was cut back by 5 bases and J by 3 bases. Germline CDR1 is MNHNS and CDR2 is SASEGT. This CDR3 contains 15 residues. CDR3 amino acids: CASSSRDRDNQPQHF. The CDR3 DNA is TGTGCCAGCAGTTCTCGGGACAGGGACAATCAGCCCCAGCATTTT.

The chain recombines TRBV6-5 with TRBJ1-2; no firm D call. V shed 0 bases and J shed 8 bases, with 13 bases lying between them. This CDR3 has 14 residues. Germline lookup yields CDR1 MNHEY and CDR2 SVGAGI. The CDR3 DNA reads TGTGCCAGCAGTTACTCGATTTTGAGTAAAGGCTACACCTTC. The encoded protein is CASSYSILSKGYTF.

The rearrangement joins TRBV18 to TRBJ2-2; D uncertain. CDR3 length: 14 amino acids. Germline V gene data show CDR1 as KGHSH and CDR2 as LQKENI. V was clipped by 3 bases and J by 2 bases, with 7 bases between them. This CDR3 is CASSPPRNTGELFF. The DNA of the CDR3 is TGTGCCAGCTCACCTCCTAGAAACACCGGGGAGCTGTTTTTT. Together with reference TRBV18 and TRBJ2-2, the CDR3 gives the full variable domain: NAGVMQNPRHLVRRRGQEARLRCSPMKGHSHVYWYRQLPEEGLKFMVYLQKENIIDESGMPKERFSAEFPKEGPSILRIQQVVRGDSAAYFCASSPPRNTGELFFGEGSRLTVL.

As concerns this clone: Other DNA sequences from this sample encode an identical CDR3 as well. This chain links TRBV7-9 with TRBJ2-7, with D uncertain. The length of the CDR3 is 13 residues. CDR1 SEHNR and CDR2 FQNEAQ come from the germline V gene (reference sequence). Trimming removed 2 bases from V and 0 bases from J, with 5 bases in between. CDR3 in amino acids: CASSLPGSYEQYF. DNA for the CDR3: TGTGCCAGCAGCTTACCCGGCTCCTACGAGCAGTACTTC.

The chain links TRBV29-1 to TRBJ2-3, with 11 bases identical to TRBD2. The CDR3 runs 19 residues. Germline V lookup: CDR1 SQVTM, CDR2 ANQGSEA. The junction had 12 bases not matched to a gene; V was cut back by 1 base and J by 0 bases. CDR3: CSVEGIAGGQWASTDTQYF. In DNA, the CDR3 is TGCAGCGTTGAAGGGATAGCGGGGGGGCAATGGGCTAGCACAGATACGCAGTATTTT.

This clone appeared a single time. This chain uses TRBV6-5 with TRBJ1-6, with D unclear. Germline assignment: CDR1 MNHEY and CDR2 SVGAGI. The CDR3 length is 15 residues. The V and J ends lost 6 bases and 2 bases respectively, with 11 bases between them. The CDR3, as DNA: TGTGCCAGCAGGGAGGGCCAGGCCTATAATTCACCCCTCCACTTT. Amino acid sequence: CASREGQAYNSPLHF.

The V gene is TRBV19, the J gene TRBJ1-1; tentatively, D is TRBD1 (5 bases). Germline V gene lookup returns CDR1 LNHDA and CDR2 SQIVND (reference sequence). Trimming shortened V by 4 bases and J by 11 bases, and 11 bases separated the two germline ends. The CDR3 contains 11 residues. CDR3 sequence reads: CASSTRVAAFF. In nucleotides, the CDR3 is TGTGCCAGTAGTACCAGGGTTGCCGCTTTCTTT.

V is TRBV28 and J is TRBJ2-2; D might be TRBD1 (7 bases). Germline CDR1 reads MDHEN; CDR2 reads SYDVKM. The CDR3 is 15 residues long. Trimming shortened V by 7 bases and J by 7 bases, and 19 bases separated the two germline ends. CDR3 DNA: TGTGCCAGCATACCACAGGGGAGGTGGAACGGGGAGCTGTTTTTT. It is translated as CASIPQGRWNGELFF.

The chain links TRBV4-3 to TRBJ2-1; TRBD2 matches at 14 bases. V lost 1 base to trimming and J lost 9 bases; unmatched junction nucleotides: 8. The CDR3 is 17 residues long. The germline V gene encodes CDR1 LGHNA and CDR2 YSLEER. DNA for the CDR3: TGCGCCAGCAGCCAAGTCGTGGGACTAGCGGGAGTATCTGAGCAGTTCTTC. This encodes CASSQVVGLAGVSEQFF.

This chain connects TRBV7-8 to TRBJ1-1, with a tentative D call TRBD1 (6 bases). The CDR3 spans 15 residues. With 2 bases removed from V and 4 bases from J, the gap between germline ends came to 14 bases. Germline V gene sequence: CDR1 SGHVS, CDR2 FQNEAQ. As DNA, the CDR3 is TGTGCCAGCAGCTTATCAGCAGGGGATGGCACTGAAGCTTTCTTT. This encodes CASSLSAGDGTEAFF.